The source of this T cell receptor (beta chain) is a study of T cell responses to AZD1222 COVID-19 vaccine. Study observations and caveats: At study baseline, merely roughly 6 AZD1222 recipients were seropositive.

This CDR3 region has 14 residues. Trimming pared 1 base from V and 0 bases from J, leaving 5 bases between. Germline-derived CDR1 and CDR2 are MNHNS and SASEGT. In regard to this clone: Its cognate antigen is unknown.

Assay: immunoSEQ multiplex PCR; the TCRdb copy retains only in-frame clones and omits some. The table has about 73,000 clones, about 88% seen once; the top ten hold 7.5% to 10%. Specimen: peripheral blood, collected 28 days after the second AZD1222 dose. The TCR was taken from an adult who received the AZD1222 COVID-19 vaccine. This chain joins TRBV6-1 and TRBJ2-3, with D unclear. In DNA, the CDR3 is TGTGCCAGCAGTGAAGTGGTGAGCACAGATACGCAGTATTTT. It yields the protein CASSEVVSTDTQYF.